The subject of this entry is one TCR beta chain. The antigen this receptor binds is unknown. Nothing much larger sits one base from this clone, and base qualities are not available. As encoded in the germline V gene, CDR1 is SGHTA while CDR2 is FQGNSA. The CDR3 has 15 amino acids, counting the end cysteine and phenylalanine. Only CDR3 DNA is held: 45 bases, read in frame from base 1. V ends up 1 base short and J 0 bases short, with an unmatched junction base count of 0. This specimen comes from a study of technical replicates of blood from a handful of donors (dated by TCRdb to 2015 to 2018). Library generation was performed with the immunoSEQ multiplex PCR assay. The table was pulled from immuneACCESS by TCRdb, which kept in-frame rearrangements only. Such tables lose some clones; where checked, under half of the loss comes from unresolved V genes, and the rest has no known cause. The sample data list 70,000 to 85,000 clones, and around 97% of these were observed just once. The ten largest make up 0.15% to 0.2% of the sample.

The source is a human donor in good health. Specimen: T cells isolated from PBMCs. The rearrangement combines TRBV7-2 with TRBJ2-7; TRBD1 matches 10 bases in the middle. The nucleotides read TGTGCCAGCAGCTTAGGGACAGGGGGCTCCTACGAGCAGTACTTC. It encodes CASSLGTGGSYEQYF.